The entry below describes one T cell receptor beta chain. Cryopreserved PBMC numbered roughly 0.9-11 million per sample before DNA extraction. This specimen belongs to a study of long-term antiretroviral therapy in people with HIV. Study background: The earliest specimens came about a decade ahead of the 2015 immediate-ART recommendation.

Survey-level immunoSEQ v3.0 assays were run. The study targeted roughly 35,000-50,000 T-cell genomes per sample in sequencing. Libraries were prepared by immunoSEQ multiplex PCR; TCRdb keeps only in-frame clonotypes and omits some of them. The sample carries some 25,000 clones, roughly 80% recorded once. Germline CDR1 reads SEHNR; CDR2 reads FQNEAQ (reference sequence). This CDR3 has 18 residues. The ends lost 4 bases at V and 1 base at J; junction bases unmatched: 13. The sequencing used unsorted PBMCs, collected 0.7 years before starting antiretroviral therapy. The source of this sequence is a man under 40 with HIV. V usage is TRBV7-9 and J usage is TRBJ1-1; 9 bases are shared with TRBD1. Here the CDR3 reads CASSWGQGGLTGNTEAFF. Here the CDR3 DNA reads TGTGCCAGCAGCTGGGGACAGGGAGGCCTGACAGGGAACACTGAAGCTTTCTTT.